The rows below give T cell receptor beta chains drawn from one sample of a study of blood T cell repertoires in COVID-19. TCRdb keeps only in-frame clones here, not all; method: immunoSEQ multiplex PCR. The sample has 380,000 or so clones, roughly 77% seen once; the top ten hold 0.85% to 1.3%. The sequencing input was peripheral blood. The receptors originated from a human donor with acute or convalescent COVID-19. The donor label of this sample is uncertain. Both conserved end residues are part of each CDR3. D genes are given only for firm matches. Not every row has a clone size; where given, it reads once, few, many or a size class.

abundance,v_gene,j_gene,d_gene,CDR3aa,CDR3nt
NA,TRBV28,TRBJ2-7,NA,CASSETGLSYEQYF,TGTGCCAGCTCAGAGACAGGACTCTCCTACGAGCAGTACTTC
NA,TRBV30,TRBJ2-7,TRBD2,CAWGRGTQGVVQYF,TGTGCCTGGGGGCGGGGGACCCAGGGAGTTGTGCAGTACTTC
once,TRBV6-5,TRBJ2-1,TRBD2,CASSLAGGLDNEQFF,TGTGCCAGCAGCTTAGCGGGGGGACTTGACAATGAGCAGTTCTTC
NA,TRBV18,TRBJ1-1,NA,CASSPDSGNTEAFF,TGTGCCAGCTCACCGGACTCAGGTAACACTGAAGCTTTCTTT
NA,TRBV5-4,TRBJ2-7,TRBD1,CASSGGQVSSYEQYF,TGTGCCAGCAGTGGGGGACAGGTGAGCTCCTACGAGCAGTACTTC
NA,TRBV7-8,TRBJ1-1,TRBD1,CASSPRGGGGGRTEAFF,TGTGCCAGCAGCCCCAGGGGGGGCGGCGGGGGGCGGACTGAAGCTTTCTTT
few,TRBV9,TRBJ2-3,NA,CASSPPSQASTDTQYF,TGTGCCAGCAGCCCCCCGAGTCAGGCTAGCACAGATACGCAGTATTTT
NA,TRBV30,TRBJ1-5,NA,CACNKYGGQPQHF,TGTGCCTGTAATAAGTATGGGGGCCAGCCCCAGCATTTT
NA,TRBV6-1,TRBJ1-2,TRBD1,CASSDFKGTGVYGYTF,TGTGCCAGCAGTGATTTTAAGGGGACAGGGGTCTATGGCTACACCTTC
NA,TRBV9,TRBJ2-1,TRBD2,CASSGTSGSDILQGQFF,TGTGCCAGCAGCGGGACTAGCGGGAGCGACATACTACAGGGGCAGTTCTTC
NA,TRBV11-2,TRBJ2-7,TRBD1,CASSTRQGSKYEQYF,TGTGCCAGCAGCACCAGACAGGGTTCTAAGTACGAGCAGTACTTC
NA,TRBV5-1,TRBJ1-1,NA,CASSYERVQGFNTEAFF,TGCGCCAGCAGCTACGAGAGGGTTCAAGGGTTCAACACTGAAGCTTTCTTT
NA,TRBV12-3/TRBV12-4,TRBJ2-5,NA,CASSSPGMETQYF,TGTGCCAGCAGTTCGCCAGGGATGGAGACCCAGTACTTC
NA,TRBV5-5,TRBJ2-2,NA,CASVRSDRSGGELFF,TGTGCCAGCGTCCGGTCGGACAGATCAGGCGGGGAGCTGTTTTTT
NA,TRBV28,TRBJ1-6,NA,CASSRGGRNSPLHF,TGTGCCAGCAGTAGAGGGGGTCGCAATTCACCCCTCCACTTT
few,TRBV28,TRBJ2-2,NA,CASGHTANTGELFF,TGTGCCAGCGGTCATACAGCGAACACCGGGGAGCTGTTTTTT
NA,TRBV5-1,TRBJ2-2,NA,CASSRTGSTGELFF,TGCGCCAGCAGCCGAACAGGGTCTACCGGGGAGCTGTTTTTT
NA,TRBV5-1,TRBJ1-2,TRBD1,CASSPGTGGIYGYTF,TGCGCCAGCAGCCCCGGGACAGGGGGAATCTATGGCTACACCTTC
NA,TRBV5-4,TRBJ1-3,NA,CASSHNSAGNTIYF,TGTGCCAGCAGCCATAACAGTGCTGGAAACACCATATATTTT
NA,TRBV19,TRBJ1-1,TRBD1,CASSRELTGVGGSEAFF,TGTGCCAGTAGTAGAGAACTGACAGGGGTCGGAGGGAGTGAAGCTTTCTTT
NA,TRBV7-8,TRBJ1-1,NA,CASSLGVHMNTEAFF,TGTGCCAGCAGCTTAGGTGTCCACATGAACACTGAAGCTTTCTTT
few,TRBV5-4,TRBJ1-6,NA,CASSLGSLGGNSPLHF,TGTGCCAGCAGCTTGGGCAGCCTAGGCGGTAATTCACCCCTCCACTTT
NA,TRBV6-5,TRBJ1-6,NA,CASSYQRRDNSPLHF,TGTGCCAGCAGTTACCAACGGAGAGATAATTCACCCCTCCACTTT
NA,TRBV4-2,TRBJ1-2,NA,CASSQDQAYGYTF,TGTGCCAGCAGCCAAGACCAGGCGTATGGCTACACCTTC
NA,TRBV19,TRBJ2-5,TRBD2,CASRQTSGSYKTQYF,TGTGCCAGTAGGCAAACTAGCGGGAGTTATAAGACCCAGTACTTC
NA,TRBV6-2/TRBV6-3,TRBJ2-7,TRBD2,CASSRTGLAGYEQYF,TGTGCCAGCAGCAGGACGGGCCTAGCGGGCTACGAGCAGTACTTC
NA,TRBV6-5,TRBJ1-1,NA,CASSSPQEIEAFF,TGTGCCAGCAGTTCACCACAGGAGATTGAAGCTTTCTTT
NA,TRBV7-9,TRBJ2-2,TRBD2,CASSLGLAAVGELFF,TGTGCCAGCAGCTTGGGACTAGCGGCTGTCGGGGAGCTGTTTTTT
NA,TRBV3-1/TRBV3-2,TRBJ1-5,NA,CASSQVPGPDQPQHF,TGTGCCAGCAGCCAAGTACCAGGGCCCGATCAGCCCCAGCATTTT
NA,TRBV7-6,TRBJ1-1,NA,CASKPLQGPIDTEAFF,TGTGCCAGCAAACCTTTACAGGGACCGATCGACACTGAAGCTTTCTTT
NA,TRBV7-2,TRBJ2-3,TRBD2,CASSSGLAGKGTQYF,TGTGCCAGCAGTTCGGGACTAGCGGGAAAGGGTACGCAGTATTTT
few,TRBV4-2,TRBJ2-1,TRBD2,CASSPETSGASYNEQFF,TGTGCCAGCAGCCCCGAGACTAGCGGGGCCTCCTACAATGAGCAGTTCTTC
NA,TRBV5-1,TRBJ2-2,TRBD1,CASSHRDRGVPGTGELFF,TGCGCCAGCAGCCACCGGGACAGGGGGGTCCCCGGTACCGGGGAGCTGTTTTTT
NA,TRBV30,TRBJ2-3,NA,CAWSEQGLRADTQYF,TGTGCCTGGAGCGAGCAGGGTTTAAGGGCAGATACGCAGTATTTT
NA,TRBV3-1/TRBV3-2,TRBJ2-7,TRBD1,CASSQARQGAIRLYF,TGTGCCAGCAGCCAAGCACGACAGGGGGCAATAAGGCTGTACTTC
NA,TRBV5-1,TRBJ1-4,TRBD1,CASSLQGAANEKLFF,TGCGCCAGCAGCTTGCAGGGGGCGGCTAATGAAAAACTGTTTTTT
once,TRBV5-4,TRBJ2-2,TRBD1,CASSYSDRGGGELFF,TGTGCCAGCAGCTATTCCGACAGGGGTGGCGGGGAGCTGTTTTTT
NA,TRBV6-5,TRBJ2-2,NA,CASKTGGTSGELFF,TGTGCCAGCAAAACCGGGGGAACGTCCGGGGAGCTGTTTTTT
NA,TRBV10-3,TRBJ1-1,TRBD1,CAIRDMGQKGTEAFF,TGTGCCATCAGGGATATGGGACAGAAGGGCACTGAAGCTTTCTTT